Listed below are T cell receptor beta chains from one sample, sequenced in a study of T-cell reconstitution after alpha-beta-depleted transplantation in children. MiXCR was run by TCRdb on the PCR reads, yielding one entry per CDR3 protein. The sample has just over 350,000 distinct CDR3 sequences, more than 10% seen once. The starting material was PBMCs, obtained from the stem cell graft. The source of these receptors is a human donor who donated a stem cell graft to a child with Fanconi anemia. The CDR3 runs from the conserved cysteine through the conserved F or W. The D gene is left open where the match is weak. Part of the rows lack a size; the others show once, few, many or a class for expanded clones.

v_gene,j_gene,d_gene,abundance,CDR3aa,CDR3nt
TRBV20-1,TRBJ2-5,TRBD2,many,CSATMPAGSRSQYF,TGCAGTGCTACTATGCCAGCGGGGTCACGCTCTCAGTACTTC
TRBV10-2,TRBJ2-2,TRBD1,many,CASSERDRVNTGELFF,TGCGCCAGCAGTGAACGGGACAGGGTTAACACCGGGGAGCTGTTTTTT
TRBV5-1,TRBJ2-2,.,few,CASIEGHGNAGELFF,TGCGCCAGCATAGAGGGGCATGGGAACGCCGGGGAGCTGTTTTTT
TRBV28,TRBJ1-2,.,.,CASSDWNTGYTF,TGTGCCAGCAGCGACTGGAATACGGGCTACACCTTC
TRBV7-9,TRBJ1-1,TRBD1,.,CASSSKGGQGDSEAFF,TGTGCCAGCAGCTCAAAGGGGGGACAGGGTGATTCTGAAGCTTTCTTT
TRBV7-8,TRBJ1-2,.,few,CASSSQGPF,TGTGCCAGCAGCTCCCAGGGTCCCTTC
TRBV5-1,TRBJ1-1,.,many,CASFPGQMNTEAFF,TGCGCCAGCTTCCCGGGGCAGATGAACACTGAAGCTTTCTTT
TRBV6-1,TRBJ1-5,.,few,CASSDWQHSNQPQHF,TGTGCCAGCAGTGATTGGCAACATAGCAATCAGCCCCAGCATTTT
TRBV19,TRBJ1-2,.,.,CASSWKAEADGYTF,TGTGCCAGTAGTTGGAAGGCTGAGGCGGATGGCTACACCTTC
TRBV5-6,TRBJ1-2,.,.,CASVEGLQDYGYTF,TGTGCCAGCGTAGAGGGCCTTCAAGACTATGGCTACACCTTC
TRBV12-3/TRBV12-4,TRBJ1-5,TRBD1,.,CASTLTGLDQPQHF,TGTGCCAGCACTCTGACAGGGTTAGATCAGCCCCAGCATTTT
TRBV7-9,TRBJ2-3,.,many,CASSLGVISTDTQYF,TGTGCCAGCAGCTTAGGAGTAATCAGCACAGATACGCAGTATTTT
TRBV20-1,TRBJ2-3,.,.,CSAMAVSTSTDTQYF,TGCAGTGCAATGGCGGTTTCCACTAGCACAGATACGCAGTATTTT
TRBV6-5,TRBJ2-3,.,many,CASSYSGSTDTQYF,TGTGCCAGCAGTTACTCGGGAAGCACAGATACGCAGTATTTT
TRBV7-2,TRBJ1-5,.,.,CASSPQRSGQPQHF,TGTGCCAGCAGCCCCCAAAGGTCCGGTCAGCCCCAGCATTTT
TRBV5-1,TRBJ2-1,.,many,CASSLTTAQNNEQFF,TGCGCCAGCAGCTTGACGACAGCCCAAAACAATGAGCAGTTCTTC